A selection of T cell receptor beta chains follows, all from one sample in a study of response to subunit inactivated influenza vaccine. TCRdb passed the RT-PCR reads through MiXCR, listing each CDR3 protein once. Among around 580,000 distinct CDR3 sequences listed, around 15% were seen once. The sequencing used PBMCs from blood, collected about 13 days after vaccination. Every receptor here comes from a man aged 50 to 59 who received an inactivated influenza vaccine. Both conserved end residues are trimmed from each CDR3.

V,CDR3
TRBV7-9,ASSLEASGSNIQY
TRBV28,ASSSSEQETQY
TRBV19,ASSGTSFPYNEQF
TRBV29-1,SVETGGSETQY
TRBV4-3,ASSREGDSYNEQF
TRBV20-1,SAAQAQQF
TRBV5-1,ASSLGGMAEAF
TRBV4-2,ASSQDLPREQY
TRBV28,ASRFAGQGHYEQY
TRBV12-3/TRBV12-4,ASRWGADSPLH
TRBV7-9,ASSLYSGSFTDTQY
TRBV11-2,ASSLETQVTQY
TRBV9,ASSVGIPYEQY
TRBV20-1,SAPPAAGGSYEQY
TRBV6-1,ASNPKWGGPKYNEQF
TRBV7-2,ASRRFDSGSYEQY
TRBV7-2,ASSLGSVGQGGGYT
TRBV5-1,ASSWGTGARETQY
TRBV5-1,ASSLEPGSLYGYT
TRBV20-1,SAGVYTDTQY
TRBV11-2,ASSFSPGLTYEQY
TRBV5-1,ASSPGRGVYNEQF
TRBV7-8,ASSLAPIGANVLT
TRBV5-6,ASSPDRGGGEQY
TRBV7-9,ASSPRTSANTGELF
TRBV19,ASSKHGREAF
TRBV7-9,ASRAGLNTEAF
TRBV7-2,ASSLQVGQGGTEAF
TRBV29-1,SVEDEGFEQY
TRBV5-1,ASSLVLAGAGANVLT
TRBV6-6,ASSYGSRTEAF
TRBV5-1,ASSPGPGGLNANTGELF
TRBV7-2,ASSLGQGMGGYT
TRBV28,ASRLAGNPSEQY
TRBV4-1,ASSHPGRVYNEQF
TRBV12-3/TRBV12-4,ASRGGGLAGGFYEQY
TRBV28,ASSLVPREGDYEQY
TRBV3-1,ASSQLTGGTDTQY
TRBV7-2,ASSLGGTGGFGYT
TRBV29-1,SVDLQGAMNEQY
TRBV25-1,ASSEAGTSGHNEQF
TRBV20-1,SASRGGDTQY
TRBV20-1,SAVNMGGGEKLF
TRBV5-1,ASSLEGQTVTGSSYEQY
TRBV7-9,ASSSGDSGDTQY
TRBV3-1,ASSHSGYTDTQY
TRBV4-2,ASSQKRQLPYRDRGHEQF